These T cell receptor beta chains were read from a single sample in a study of T cells in Graves' hyperthyroidism and ophthalmopathy. Via MiXCR, TCRdb re-called the multiplex PCR reads, giving one row per CDR3 protein. The sample yields about 350,000 distinct CDR3 sequences, approximately 15% seen once. The sample consisted of blood. These receptors were obtained from a woman in her 30s with Graves' hyperthyroidism. The CDR3 runs from the conserved cysteine through the conserved F or W. A D gene is named only where the DNA matches it firmly. Part of the rows lack a size; the others show once, few, many or a class for expanded clones.

d_call: TRBD1; j_call: TRBJ1-6; clone_size: many; v_call: TRBV28; cdr3_nt: TGTGCCAGCATCAATCCGGGACAGTTTAATTCACCCCTCCACTTT; cdr3_aa: CASINPGQFNSPLHF
d_call: -; j_call: TRBJ2-7; clone_size: -; v_call: TRBV4-1; cdr3_nt: TGCGCCAGCAGCCAAGAGGCCCTGTCCTACGAGCAGTACTTC; cdr3_aa: CASSQEALSYEQYF
d_call: -; j_call: TRBJ1-1; clone_size: few; v_call: TRBV12-3/TRBV12-4; cdr3_nt: TGTGCCAGCAGTTTTCGGGCCCGGCGGAACACTGAAGCTTTCTTT; cdr3_aa: CASSFRARRNTEAFF
d_call: -; j_call: TRBJ2-1; clone_size: few; v_call: TRBV30; cdr3_nt: TGTGCCTGGAGTGTACGAGGAACCGGGGATGAGCAGTTCTTC; cdr3_aa: CAWSVRGTGDEQFF
d_call: -; j_call: TRBJ2-7; clone_size: few; v_call: TRBV7-9; cdr3_nt: TGTGCCAGCAGCTTGAGATTGACAGGCAACTCCTACGAGCAGTACTTC; cdr3_aa: CASSLRLTGNSYEQYF
d_call: -; j_call: TRBJ1-1; clone_size: many; v_call: TRBV12-3/TRBV12-4; cdr3_nt: TGTGCCAGCAGGGAAGGCGGGAACACTGAAGCTTTCTTT; cdr3_aa: CASREGGNTEAFF
d_call: TRBD2; j_call: TRBJ2-7; clone_size: many; v_call: TRBV20-1; cdr3_nt: TGCAGTGCTAGAGACGGGACTAGCCTACCGCGAGGGCCTGAGCAGTACTTC; cdr3_aa: CSARDGTSLPRGPEQYF
d_call: TRBD2; j_call: TRBJ2-1; clone_size: many; v_call: TRBV11-2; cdr3_nt: TGTGCCAGCAGCCCTTGGCCGGGGACTAGCGGGAGGGCCTACAATGAGCAGTTCTTC; cdr3_aa: CASSPWPGTSGRAYNEQFF
d_call: -; j_call: TRBJ2-5; clone_size: many; v_call: TRBV18; cdr3_nt: TGTGCCAGCTCATCAACCGAGGAGACCCAGTACTTC; cdr3_aa: CASSSTEETQYF
d_call: -; j_call: TRBJ2-2; clone_size: many; v_call: TRBV28; cdr3_nt: TGTGCCAGCAGCTCACGGACGGCTGGCACCGGGGAGCTGTTTTTT; cdr3_aa: CASSSRTAGTGELFF
d_call: TRBD2; j_call: TRBJ2-7; clone_size: many; v_call: TRBV7-9; cdr3_nt: TGTGCCAGCAGCATTCAGGGAGGGTTCCCCTACGAGCAGTACTTC; cdr3_aa: CASSIQGGFPYEQYF
d_call: -; j_call: TRBJ2-1; clone_size: many; v_call: TRBV28; cdr3_nt: TGTGCCAGCAGTTTCTCCCTCGGGCGCTTCATCCATGAGCAGTTCTTC; cdr3_aa: CASSFSLGRFIHEQFF
d_call: -; j_call: TRBJ2-2; clone_size: many; v_call: TRBV18; cdr3_nt: TGTGCCAGCTCAAAGGACTTTCGTACCGGGGAGCTGTTTTTT; cdr3_aa: CASSKDFRTGELFF
d_call: -; j_call: TRBJ2-5; clone_size: many; v_call: TRBV6-2/TRBV6-3; cdr3_nt: TGTGCCAGCGGCCCGATACAGGGAGGAACAGGAGAGACCCAGTACTTC; cdr3_aa: CASGPIQGGTGETQYF
d_call: -; j_call: TRBJ1-1; clone_size: few; v_call: TRBV19; cdr3_nt: TGTGCCAGTAGTCTCGGGGTTAGCTCCTCTGAAGCTTTCTTT; cdr3_aa: CASSLGVSSSEAFF
d_call: TRBD1; j_call: TRBJ2-7; clone_size: many; v_call: TRBV20-1; cdr3_nt: TGCAGTGCTAGAGGGGGCAGGGGGCCGGACTACGAGCAGTACTTC; cdr3_aa: CSARGGRGPDYEQYF
d_call: TRBD2; j_call: TRBJ2-7; clone_size: many; v_call: TRBV7-8; cdr3_nt: TGTGCCAGCAGCTTTAATACCGGGACTAGCGGTGCCTACGAGCAGTACTTC; cdr3_aa: CASSFNTGTSGAYEQYF
d_call: -; j_call: TRBJ2-2; clone_size: many; v_call: TRBV5-1; cdr3_nt: TGCGCCAGCACCACAGGTTTTCCCGGGGAGCTGTTTTTT; cdr3_aa: CASTTGFPGELFF
d_call: TRBD1; j_call: TRBJ2-1; clone_size: -; v_call: TRBV5-1; cdr3_nt: TGCGCCAGCAGCTGGGGACAGGGTTCCCCCTACAATGAGCAGTTCTTC; cdr3_aa: CASSWGQGSPYNEQFF
d_call: TRBD1; j_call: TRBJ1-2; clone_size: few; v_call: TRBV28; cdr3_nt: TGTGCCAGTGCAGGGGGCCTTAGGGGCTACACCTTC; cdr3_aa: CASAGGLRGYTF
d_call: TRBD1; j_call: TRBJ1-5; clone_size: many; v_call: TRBV6-2/TRBV6-3; cdr3_nt: TGTGCCAGCAGTTACCCATCCGGGACAGGGATAGATCAGCCCCAGCATTTT; cdr3_aa: CASSYPSGTGIDQPQHF
d_call: TRBD1; j_call: TRBJ2-1; clone_size: few; v_call: TRBV19; cdr3_nt: TGTGCCAGTAGGGGACAGGGTCGGAATGAGCAGTTCTTC; cdr3_aa: CASRGQGRNEQFF
d_call: TRBD2; j_call: TRBJ2-1; clone_size: many; v_call: TRBV19; cdr3_nt: TGTGCCAGTAGCGGACTAGCGGGAACCAATGAGCAGTTCTTC; cdr3_aa: CASSGLAGTNEQFF
d_call: -; j_call: TRBJ2-1; clone_size: -; v_call: TRBV12-5; cdr3_nt: TGTGCTAGTGCCCCCCCCACTAGCTCCTCCTACAATGAGCAGTTCTTC; cdr3_aa: CASAPPTSSSYNEQFF
d_call: -; j_call: TRBJ2-7; clone_size: many; v_call: TRBV7-3; cdr3_nt: TGTGCCAGCAGCTTAAAGCCGGGGGCCGGATTCGAGCAGTACTTC; cdr3_aa: CASSLKPGAGFEQYF
d_call: TRBD1; j_call: TRBJ1-2; clone_size: -; v_call: TRBV6-1; cdr3_nt: TGTGCCAGCAGTTCCTCTGAATTACCAGGGGGGTATGGCTACACCTTC; cdr3_aa: CASSSSELPGGYGYTF
d_call: -; j_call: TRBJ2-2; clone_size: few; v_call: TRBV9; cdr3_nt: TGTGCCAGCAGCGTGTCAGGGTCTTCGGGGGAGCTGTTTTTT; cdr3_aa: CASSVSGSSGELFF
d_call: -; j_call: TRBJ1-1; clone_size: many; v_call: TRBV7-2; cdr3_nt: TGTGCCAGCAGCATGGACACTGAAGCTTTCTTT; cdr3_aa: CASSMDTEAFF
d_call: -; j_call: TRBJ2-2; clone_size: few; v_call: TRBV6-5; cdr3_nt: TGTGCCAGCAGTTACCGGGCAAACACCGGGGAGCTGTCTTTT; cdr3_aa: CASSYRANTGELSF
d_call: -; j_call: TRBJ2-7; clone_size: many; v_call: TRBV27; cdr3_nt: TGTGCCAGCAGTTCCGATAGCGGATGGTCCTACGAGCAGTACTTC; cdr3_aa: CASSSDSGWSYEQYF
d_call: -; j_call: TRBJ2-3; clone_size: -; v_call: TRBV13; cdr3_nt: TGTGCCAGCAGCCGGGACTTCACCGTGGCAGATACGCAGTATTTT; cdr3_aa: CASSRDFTVADTQYF
d_call: TRBD2; j_call: TRBJ2-1; clone_size: many; v_call: TRBV6-2/TRBV6-3; cdr3_nt: TGTGCCAGCAGGTACAGCGGGAGTCCCCCCTACAATGAGCAGTTCTTC; cdr3_aa: CASRYSGSPPYNEQFF
d_call: -; j_call: TRBJ2-2; clone_size: many; v_call: TRBV11-2; cdr3_nt: TGTGCCAGCAGCTTTAATAGCGTAGGGGGCACCGGGGAGCTGTTTTTT; cdr3_aa: CASSFNSVGGTGELFF
d_call: -; j_call: TRBJ2-3; clone_size: few; v_call: TRBV6-5; cdr3_nt: TGTGCCAGCAGTTACTCGGAAGGGGCGGCAGATACGCAGTATTTT; cdr3_aa: CASSYSEGAADTQYF
d_call: TRBD1; j_call: TRBJ2-2; clone_size: many; v_call: TRBV11-2; cdr3_nt: TGTGCCAGCAGCTGGGACAGGGCCAGCGGGGAGCTGTTTTTT; cdr3_aa: CASSWDRASGELFF
d_call: -; j_call: TRBJ2-1; clone_size: -; v_call: TRBV20-1; cdr3_nt: TGCAGTGCTAGAAGGAGGGAGGAGTTCTTC; cdr3_aa: CSARRREEFF
d_call: -; j_call: TRBJ1-2; clone_size: many; v_call: TRBV28; cdr3_nt: TGTGCCAGCAGTTTTAGGGGTTTGGTCTATGGCTACACCTTC; cdr3_aa: CASSFRGLVYGYTF
d_call: -; j_call: TRBJ1-2; clone_size: few; v_call: TRBV4-1; cdr3_nt: TGCGCCAGCAGTTCCCGGACGGGGTATGGCTACACCTTC; cdr3_aa: CASSSRTGYGYTF
d_call: TRBD1; j_call: TRBJ2-7; clone_size: -; v_call: TRBV11-2; cdr3_nt: TGTGCCAGCAGCTTAGGAAGAGTACAGGGGGACCACGAGCAGTACTTC; cdr3_aa: CASSLGRVQGDHEQYF
d_call: -; j_call: TRBJ1-2; clone_size: few; v_call: TRBV5-6; cdr3_nt: TGTGCCAGCAGCCCTGCAGGGAAGGCTGGCTACACCTTC; cdr3_aa: CASSPAGKAGYTF
d_call: TRBD2; j_call: TRBJ2-3; clone_size: few; v_call: TRBV3-1; cdr3_nt: TGTGCCAGCAGCCAACTAATGGGGACATATGCTAGCGGGAGGGCAGATACGCAGTATTTT; cdr3_aa: CASSQLMGTYASGRADTQYF
d_call: TRBD2; j_call: TRBJ2-7; clone_size: many; v_call: TRBV2; cdr3_nt: TGTGCCTGCCGCAAGCGGGAGTTGGACGAGCAGTACTTC; cdr3_aa: CACRKRELDEQYF
d_call: -; j_call: TRBJ2-1; clone_size: -; v_call: TRBV7-8; cdr3_nt: TGTGCCAGCAGCTCCTCCCTAGCGCATGAGCAGTTCTTC; cdr3_aa: CASSSSLAHEQFF
d_call: TRBD1; j_call: TRBJ1-4; clone_size: -; v_call: TRBV4-3; cdr3_nt: TGCGCCAGCAGCCGGGGGACAGGGGCGACTAATGAAAAACTGTTTTTT; cdr3_aa: CASSRGTGATNEKLFF
d_call: TRBD2; j_call: TRBJ2-3; clone_size: few; v_call: TRBV6-2/TRBV6-3; cdr3_nt: TGTGCCAGCAGCCCGCTAGCGGGAGGGCCTAGCACAGATACGCAGTATTTT; cdr3_aa: CASSPLAGGPSTDTQYF